The rows below give T cell receptor beta chains drawn from one sample of a study of blood T cells in healthy people across ages. TCRdb independently ran MiXCR on the 5' RACE reads; one entry per CDR3 protein. In the table there are around 1,500,000 distinct CDR3 sequences, 28% of which are singletons. Sequencing input: blood. The receptors were sampled from a woman aged 25 to 39 in good health. CDR3s include the opening cysteine and the closing phenylalanine or tryptophan. The D gene is left open where the match is weak. The size of a clone is reported for some rows only, either as once, few or many, or as a class for expanded clones.

CSVEPWKGSYEQYF	TGCAGCGTTGAACCTTGGAAGGGCTCCTACGAGCAGTACTTC	NA	TRBV29-1	NA	TRBJ2-7
CASSKYPYEQYF	TGTGCCAGCAGTAAATACCCCTACGAGCAGTACTTC	NA	TRBV25-1	few	TRBJ2-7
CSFGLDGSSGQYF	TGCAGTTTTGGACTAGACGGATCCTCTGGGCAGTACTTC	TRBD2	TRBV29-1	NA	TRBJ2-5
CATRVSFEQYF	TGTGCCACCCGAGTGTCATTCGAGCAGTACTTC	NA	TRBV28	NA	TRBJ2-7
CASSSGGTVDQPQHF	TGTGCCAGCAGTTCAGGGGGGACAGTTGATCAGCCCCAGCATTTT	TRBD1	TRBV12-3/TRBV12-4	NA	TRBJ1-5
CASSLGQGRTGANVLTF	TGTGCCAGCAGCCTGGGACAGGGGAGGACTGGGGCCAACGTCCTGACTTTC	TRBD1	TRBV3-1	NA	TRBJ2-6
CASSQKIEPDTQYF	TGTGCCAGCAGCCAGAAAATAGAACCTGATACGCAGTATTTT	NA	TRBV7-2	NA	TRBJ2-3
CASSLGGTSGLFGPVYEQYF	TGTGCCAGCAGCTTAGGGGGGACTAGCGGGCTCTTCGGACCTGTATACGAGCAGTACTTC	TRBD2	TRBV7-4	many	TRBJ2-7
CSARVPSGGGVSYNEQFF	TGCAGTGCTAGAGTACCCAGCGGCGGGGGAGTTTCCTACAATGAGCAGTTCTTC	TRBD2	TRBV20-1	many	TRBJ2-1
CASSVSRTLDYGYTF	TGTGCCAGCAGCGTCTCGAGGACATTAGACTATGGCTACACCTTC	NA	TRBV9	few	TRBJ1-2
CASSVAGQTYEQYF	TGCGCCAGCAGCGTCGCAGGGCAGACGTACGAGCAGTACTTC	NA	TRBV5-1	NA	TRBJ2-7
CASSLETSYQETQYF	TGTGCCAGCAGCCTAGAGACAAGCTACCAAGAGACCCAGTACTTC	NA	TRBV3-1	many	TRBJ2-5
CSGSTSATNEKLFF	TGCAGTGGTAGCACATCTGCAACTAATGAAAAACTGTTTTTT	NA	TRBV20-1	NA	TRBJ1-4
CASSESGVDEQYF	TGTGCCAGCAGTGAATCGGGGGTGGACGAGCAGTACTTC	NA	TRBV25-1	few	TRBJ2-7
CASSPSLDYEQYF	TGTGCCAGCAGCCCTTCTTTAGACTACGAGCAGTACTTC	NA	TRBV11-2	few	TRBJ2-7
CSAQDRTSGTGELFF	TGCAGTGCTCAGGACAGGACCTCGGGGACCGGGGAGCTGTTTTTT	TRBD1	TRBV20-1	NA	TRBJ2-2
CSAQSDSGDNEQFF	TGCAGTGCTCAGAGTGACAGCGGGGACAATGAGCAGTTCTTC	TRBD2	TRBV20-1	NA	TRBJ2-1
CSVVRSGTLSSYEQYF	TGCAGTGTTGTGCGGTCCGGGACACTGAGCTCCTACGAGCAGTACTTC	NA	TRBV20-1	NA	TRBJ2-7
CASRRTFRDRGTDTQYF	TGCGCCAGCCGTCGGACGTTCCGGGACAGGGGCACAGATACGCAGTATTTT	TRBD1	TRBV5-1	few	TRBJ2-3
CASSTLAGSQYF	TGTGCCAGCAGTACCCTAGCGGGGTCGCAGTATTTT	TRBD2	TRBV27	NA	TRBJ2-3
CASSFETTLDVEAQYF	TGTGCCAGCAGCTTTGAAACTACCCTCGACGTGGAGGCCCAGTACTTC	NA	TRBV5-4	few	TRBJ2-5
CASSQYTNTEAFF	TGTGCCAGCAGTCAATACACGAACACTGAAGCTTTCTTT	NA	TRBV5-5	few	TRBJ1-1